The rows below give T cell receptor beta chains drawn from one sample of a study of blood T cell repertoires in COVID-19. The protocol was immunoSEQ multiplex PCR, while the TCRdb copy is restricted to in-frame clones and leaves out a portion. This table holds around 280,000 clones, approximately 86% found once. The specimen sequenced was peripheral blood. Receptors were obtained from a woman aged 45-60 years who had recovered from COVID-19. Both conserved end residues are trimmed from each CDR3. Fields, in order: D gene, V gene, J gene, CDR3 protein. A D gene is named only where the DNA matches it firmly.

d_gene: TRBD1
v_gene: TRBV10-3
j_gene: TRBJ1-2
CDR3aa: ATLGTAGGGYT

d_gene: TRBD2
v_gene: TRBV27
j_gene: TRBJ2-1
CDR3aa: ASSHRRAGGHNNEQF

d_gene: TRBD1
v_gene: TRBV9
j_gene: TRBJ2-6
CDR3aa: ASSAGTGTSGANVLT

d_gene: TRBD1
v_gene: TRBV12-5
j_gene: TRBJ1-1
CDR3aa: ASGKDRETEAF

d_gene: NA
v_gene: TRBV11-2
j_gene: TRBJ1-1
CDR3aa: ASSLDRPTGSNTEAF

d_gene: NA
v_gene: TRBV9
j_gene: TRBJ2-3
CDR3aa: ASSGGGDTQY

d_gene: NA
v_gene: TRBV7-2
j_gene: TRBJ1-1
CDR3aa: ASSSRTVLNTEAF

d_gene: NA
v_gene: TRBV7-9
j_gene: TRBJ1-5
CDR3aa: ASSSGTGGNQPQH

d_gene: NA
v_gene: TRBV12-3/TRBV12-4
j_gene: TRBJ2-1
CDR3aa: ASSSYGDEQF

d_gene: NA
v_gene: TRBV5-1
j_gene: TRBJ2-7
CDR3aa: ASSLAGSSYEQY

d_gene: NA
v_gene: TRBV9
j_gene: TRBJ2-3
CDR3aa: ASSPSPSTDTQY

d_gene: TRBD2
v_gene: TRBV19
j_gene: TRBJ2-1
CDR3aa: ASSIDRTSGRGLF

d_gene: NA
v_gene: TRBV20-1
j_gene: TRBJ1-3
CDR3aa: SASQGNSGNTIY

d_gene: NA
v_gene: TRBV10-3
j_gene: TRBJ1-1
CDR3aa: AIRDSTGNTEAF

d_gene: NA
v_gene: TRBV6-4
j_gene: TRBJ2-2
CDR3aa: ASRGAVGTGELF

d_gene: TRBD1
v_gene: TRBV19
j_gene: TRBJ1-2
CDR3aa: ASSWTGQGRRVRYT

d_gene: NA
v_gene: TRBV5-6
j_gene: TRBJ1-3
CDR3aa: ASSFRGYSGNTIY

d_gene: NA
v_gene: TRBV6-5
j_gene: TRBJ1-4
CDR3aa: ASSVWTAADEKLF

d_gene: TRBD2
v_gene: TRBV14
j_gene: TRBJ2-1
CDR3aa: ASSQGPGRNNEQF

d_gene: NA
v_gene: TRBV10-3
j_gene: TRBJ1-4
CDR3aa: AISESKTQGNEKLF

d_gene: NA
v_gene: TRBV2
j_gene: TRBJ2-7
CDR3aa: ASTVRDPSYEQY

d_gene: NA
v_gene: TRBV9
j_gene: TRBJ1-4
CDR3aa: ASSRSEGLPREKLF

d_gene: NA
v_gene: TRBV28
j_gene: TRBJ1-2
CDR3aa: ASSQPGGQEPYGYT

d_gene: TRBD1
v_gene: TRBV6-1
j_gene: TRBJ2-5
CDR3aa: ASSETGRETQY

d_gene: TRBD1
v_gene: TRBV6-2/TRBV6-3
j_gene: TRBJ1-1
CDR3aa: ASSRQGAFNTEAF

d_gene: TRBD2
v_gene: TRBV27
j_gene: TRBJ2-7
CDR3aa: ASTRTSGSHEQY

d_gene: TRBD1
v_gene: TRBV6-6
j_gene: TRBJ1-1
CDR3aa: ASSGDSFMNTEAF

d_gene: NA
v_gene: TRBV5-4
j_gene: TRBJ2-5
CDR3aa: ASSLGGVQETQY

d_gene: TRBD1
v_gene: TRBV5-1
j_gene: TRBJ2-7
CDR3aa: ASALGTGILLSYEQY

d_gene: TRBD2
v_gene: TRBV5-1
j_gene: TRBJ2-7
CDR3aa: ASSSGLAGTNYEQY

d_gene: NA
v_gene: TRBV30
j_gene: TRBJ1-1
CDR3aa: AWSVGGALHTEAF

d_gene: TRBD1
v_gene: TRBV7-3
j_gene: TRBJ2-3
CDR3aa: ASSPGQGADTQY

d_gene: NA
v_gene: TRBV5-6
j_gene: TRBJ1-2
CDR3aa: ASSPGQNYGYT

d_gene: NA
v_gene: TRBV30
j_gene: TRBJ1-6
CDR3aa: AWSVGGQLVNSPLH

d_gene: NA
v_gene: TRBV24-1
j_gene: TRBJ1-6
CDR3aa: ATSDPQGPLH

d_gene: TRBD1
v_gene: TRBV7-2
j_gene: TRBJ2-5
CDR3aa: ASSFTGQRKETQY

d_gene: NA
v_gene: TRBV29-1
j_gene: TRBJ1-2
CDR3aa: SASTGLGYGYT

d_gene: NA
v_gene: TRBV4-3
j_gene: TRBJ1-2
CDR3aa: ASSQADRDYGYT

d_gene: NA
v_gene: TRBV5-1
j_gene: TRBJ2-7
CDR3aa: ASSRRPTASRSYEQY

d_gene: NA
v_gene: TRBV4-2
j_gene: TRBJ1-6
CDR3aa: ASSQEIGRGGSPLH

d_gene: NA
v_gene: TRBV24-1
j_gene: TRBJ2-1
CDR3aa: ATRRATGNEQF

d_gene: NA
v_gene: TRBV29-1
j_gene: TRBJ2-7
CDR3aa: SVSSDTGYEQY

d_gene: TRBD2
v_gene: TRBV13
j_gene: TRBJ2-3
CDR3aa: ASSLGPRGGGRSTDTQY

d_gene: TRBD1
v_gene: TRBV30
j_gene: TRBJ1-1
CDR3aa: AWSFTGANTEAF

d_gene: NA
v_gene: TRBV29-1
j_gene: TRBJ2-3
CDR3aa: SSRGASTDTQY